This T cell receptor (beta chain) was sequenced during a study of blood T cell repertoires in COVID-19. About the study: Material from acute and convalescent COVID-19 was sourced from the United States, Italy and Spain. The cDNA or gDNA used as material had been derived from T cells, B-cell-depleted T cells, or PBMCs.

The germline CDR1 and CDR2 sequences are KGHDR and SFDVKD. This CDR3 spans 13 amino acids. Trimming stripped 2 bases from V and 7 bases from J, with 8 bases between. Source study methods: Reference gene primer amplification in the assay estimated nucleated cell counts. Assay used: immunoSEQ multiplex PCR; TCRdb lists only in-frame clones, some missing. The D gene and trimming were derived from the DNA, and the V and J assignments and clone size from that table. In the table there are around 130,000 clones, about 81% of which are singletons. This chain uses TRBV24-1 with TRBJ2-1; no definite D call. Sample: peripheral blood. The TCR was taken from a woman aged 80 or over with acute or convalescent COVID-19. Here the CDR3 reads CATSDSRDNEQFF. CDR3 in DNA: TGTGCCACCAGTGATTCAAGAGATAATGAGCAGTTCTTC.